The present entry profiles one T cell receptor (beta chain) with its context. Its matching antigen is unknown. The record originates from a study of radiotherapy plus CTLA-4 blockade in lung cancer. Study summary: Objective responses emerged in around 18% of patients, and 25% to 40% attained disease control.

Those patients who had chemo-refractory metastatic non-small-cell lung cancer were given focal radiation along with CTLA-4 blockade through ipilimumab. Repertoires were generated with immunoSEQ multiplex PCR, while TCRdb's copy carries only in-frame clones and drops some. The sample records 90,000 to 150,000 clones, about four fifths being singletons. From germline, CDR1 is MNHNY and CDR2 SVGAGI (reference sequence). The CDR3 sequence is 15 residues long. Trimming left V 7 bases short and J 7 bases short, with 19 bases between. The study's findings and limits: Radiotherapy with ipilimumab was followed by blood expansion of tumor-derived clones.

Sequences were derived from peripheral blood, sampled from a patient treated with radiotherapy plus ipilimumab. This sequence originates from a human donor with non-small cell lung cancer who had a partial response to radiotherapy plus ipilimumab. The rearrangement links TRBV6-6 to TRBJ2-2; TRBD2 might be the D (6 bases). The CDR3 nucleotides read TGTGCCAGCAATTTAGTGGAGGGTTTGAGCGGGGAGCTGTTTTTT. Protein sequence: CASNLVEGLSGELFF.